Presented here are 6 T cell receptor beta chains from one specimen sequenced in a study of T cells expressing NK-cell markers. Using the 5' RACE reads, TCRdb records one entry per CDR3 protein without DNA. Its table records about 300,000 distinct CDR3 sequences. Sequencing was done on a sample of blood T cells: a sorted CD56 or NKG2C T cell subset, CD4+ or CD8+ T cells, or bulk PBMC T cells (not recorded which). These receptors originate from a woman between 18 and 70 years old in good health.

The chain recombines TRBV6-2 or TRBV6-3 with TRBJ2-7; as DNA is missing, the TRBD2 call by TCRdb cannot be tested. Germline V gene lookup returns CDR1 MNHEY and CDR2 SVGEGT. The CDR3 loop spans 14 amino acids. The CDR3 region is CASTAGRQSYEQYF.

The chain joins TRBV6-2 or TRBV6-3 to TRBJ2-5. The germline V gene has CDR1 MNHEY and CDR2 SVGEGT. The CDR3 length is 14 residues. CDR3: CASSYIGIQETQYF.

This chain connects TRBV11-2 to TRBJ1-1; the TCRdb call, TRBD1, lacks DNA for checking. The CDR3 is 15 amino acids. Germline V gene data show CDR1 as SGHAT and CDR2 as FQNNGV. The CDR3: CASSQMGQQNTEAFF.

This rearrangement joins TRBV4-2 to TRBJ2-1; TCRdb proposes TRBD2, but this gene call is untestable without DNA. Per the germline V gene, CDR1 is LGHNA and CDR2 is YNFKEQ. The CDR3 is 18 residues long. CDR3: CASSQAARTSGRDNEQFF.

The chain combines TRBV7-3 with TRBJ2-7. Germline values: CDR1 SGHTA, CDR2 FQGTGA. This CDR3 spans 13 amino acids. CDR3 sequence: CASARLDSYEQYF.

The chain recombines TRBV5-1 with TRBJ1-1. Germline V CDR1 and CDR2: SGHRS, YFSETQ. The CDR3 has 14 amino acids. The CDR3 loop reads CASSYLTANTEAFF.